Presented here are 30 T cell receptor beta chains from one specimen sequenced in a study of control samples from healthy donors and cancer patients. The data were produced by immunoSEQ multiplex PCR, yet TCRdb's version contains in-frame clones alone and is incomplete. The data show 73,000 or so clones, with about 90% seen just once and approximately 3.6% held by the top ten. The sequenced sample consisted of blood. All receptors come from a woman in her forties or fifties in good health.

The V gene is TRBV10-3, the J gene TRBJ1-6; D is possibly TRBD1 (5 bases). The V end was cut by 6 bases, the J end by 6 bases, with 12 bases between. Looked up from germline, CDR1 is ENHRY and CDR2 is SYGVKD. The CDR3 runs to 14 residues. The CDR3 loop is CAIRPGDGNSPLHF. Written as DNA, the CDR3 is TGTGCCATCAGACCGGGGGACGGTAATTCACCCCTCCACTTT.

The CDR3 DNA sequence: TGTGCCAGCAGTTTTGGGCTTATTTATGGCTACACCTTC. It specifies CASSFGLIYGYTF. The genes are TRBV28 and TRBJ1-2; D is unresolved. From germline, CDR1 is MDHEN and CDR2 SYDVKM. The ends were cut back, 3 bases at V and 5 bases at J, with 10 bases in the middle. The CDR3 is 13 amino acids.

V and J are TRBV6-5 and TRBJ1-3; TRBD1 is a possible D gene (5 bases). In germline, CDR1 is MNHEY, CDR2 SVGAGI. With 8 bases removed from V and 4 bases from J, the gap between germline ends came to 18 bases. The CDR3 contains 15 residues. CDR3 sequence: CASANSGNSGNTIYF. The DNA of the CDR3 is TGTGCCAGCGCTAATTCAGGGAATTCAGGAAACACCATATATTTT.

The J gene is TRBJ1-5, the V gene TRBV15, with 10 positions matching TRBD1. The CDR3 totals 15 residues. From germline, CDR1 is LNHNV and CDR2 YYDKDF (reference sequence). Unmatched junction bases numbered 3, after V lost 5 bases and J lost 2 bases. The CDR3, as DNA: TGTGCCACCAGCTTGGACAGGGGGGGCAATCAGCCCCAGCATTTT. This sequence encodes CATSLDRGGNQPQHF.

The gene calls are TRBV6-5 and TRBJ2-3; no reliable D call. V lost 5 bases, J lost 4 bases, and 10 bases lay in between. The CDR3 extends over 13 amino acids. Per the germline V gene, CDR1 is MNHEY and CDR2 is SVGAGI. The CDR3 spells CASSNTGADTQYF. The CDR3 bases are TGTGCCAGCAGTAATACCGGCGCAGATACGCAGTATTTT.

The chain links TRBV10-3 to TRBJ1-1; D is unresolved. CDR1 and CDR2 from the germline V gene are ENHRY and SYGVKD. Trimming removed 7 bases at V and 7 bases at J, with 16 bases between. This CDR3 contains 13 residues. This chain's CDR3 is CAITDGGRGEAFF. The CDR3 DNA reads as TGTGCCATCACTGATGGTGGCCGAGGTGAAGCTTTCTTT.

The chain is built from TRBV29-1 and TRBJ2-7, with no clear D. The CDR3 is made up of 12 amino acids. The germline V gene has CDR1 SQVTM and CDR2 ANQGSEA. Trimming stripped 2 bases from V and 8 bases from J, with 13 bases between. The DNA for the CDR3 is TGCAGCGTTGAAAAGGCTGGAAATCAGCAGTACTTC. This gives the protein CSVEKAGNQQYF.

This clone occurred a few times. This chain links TRBV19 with TRBJ1-1; possible D gene TRBD1, 5 bases. The CDR3 sequence is 14 residues long. Between the trimmed V and J ends, which lost 4 bases and 3 bases, there was a span of 12 bases. Germline CDR1 and CDR2: LNHDA and SQIVND (reference sequence). The DNA for the CDR3 is TGTGCCAGTAGTAGCCCCTTGGGGGACACTGAAGCTTTCTTT. Translation: CASSSPLGDTEAFF.

This chain links TRBV10-3 with TRBJ1-2, with D tentatively TRBD1 (5 bases). Trimming removed 10 bases at V and 8 bases at J, with 17 bases between. The CDR3 extends over 12 amino acids. CDR1 ENHRY and CDR2 SYGVKD come from the germline V gene. The CDR3 nucleotides read TGTGCCACAGGCGAGACAGTGGGCGGCTACACCTTC. Protein sequence: CATGETVGGYTF.

The chain links TRBV7-2 to TRBJ2-3, with 9 bases identical to TRBD2. CDR3 size: 16 residues. V lost 4 bases, J lost 4 bases, and 9 bases stayed unmatched. In germline, CDR1 is SGHTA, CDR2 FQGNSA. The CDR3 reads CASSSGQLAGADTQYF. Written as DNA, the CDR3 is TGTGCCAGCAGCTCCGGCCAACTAGCGGGTGCAGATACGCAGTATTTT.

This chain joins TRBV30 and TRBJ2-1; TRBD2 might be the D (6 bases). V dropped 0 bases and J dropped 4 bases, with 7 bases sitting between them. The CDR3 is 13 amino acids. The germline CDR1 and CDR2 sequences are GTSNPN and SVGIG (reference sequence). CDR3 residues: CAWSVREYNEQFF. The DNA of the CDR3 is TGTGCCTGGAGTGTACGGGAGTACAATGAGCAGTTCTTC.

The CDR3 sequence: CASRQTDSLSSGNTIYF. DNA for the CDR3: TGTGCCAGCCGACAAACGGACTCCTTAAGCTCTGGAAACACCATATATTTT. This sequence joins TRBV28 and TRBJ1-3; D unclear. Germline V CDR1 and CDR2: MDHEN, SYDVKM. The CDR3 covers 17 residues. V was trimmed by 8 bases and J by 0 bases, leaving 20 bases between them.

The chain joins TRBV20-1 to TRBJ2-1, with 8 nucleotides matching TRBD2. CDR1 DFQATT and CDR2 SNEGSKA come from the germline V gene (reference sequence). V lost 3 bases, J lost 4 bases, and 5 bases stayed unmatched. CDR3 length: 14 residues. The DNA for the CDR3 is TGCAGTGCTAGTCGGTCTAGCGGGTACAATGAGCAGTTCTTC. Translation: CSASRSSGYNEQFF.

The rearrangement joins TRBV7-9 to TRBJ2-1; no firm D call. With 5 bases removed from V and 5 bases from J, the gap between germline ends came to 19 bases. Germline assignment: CDR1 SEHNR and CDR2 FQNEAQ (reference sequence). The CDR3 extends over 16 amino acids. The CDR3: CASSVSSTSSDNEQFF. The CDR3 DNA reads as TGTGCCAGCAGCGTAAGTTCTACAAGTTCTGACAATGAGCAGTTCTTC.

CDR3 in DNA: TGTGCCAGCAGTCCCCCCAGGGGCAATCAGCCCCAGCATTTT. Amino acid sequence: CASSPPRGNQPQHF. The genes are TRBV6-5 and TRBJ1-5, with D perhaps TRBD1 (5 bases). Germline lookup yields CDR1 MNHEY and CDR2 SVGAGI. This CDR3 is 14 amino acids long. Trimming shortened V by 5 bases and J by 2 bases, and 10 bases separated the two germline ends.

The gene calls are TRBV10-2 and TRBJ1-5; D might be TRBD1 (5 bases). CDR1 and CDR2 (germline): WSHSY, SAAADI. Trimming took 4 bases from V and 7 from J, leaving 14 bases between them. The CDR3 covers 14 residues. Written as DNA, the CDR3 is TGCGCCAGCAGTGCAACAGGCCCCAGGCAGCCCCAGCATTTT. It is translated as CASSATGPRQPQHF.

This sequence joins TRBV12-3 or TRBV12-4 and TRBJ2-1; TRBD2 agrees at 9 bases. V lost 1 base and J lost 15; bases outside the gene matches: 7. There are 13 residues in the CDR3. In nucleotides, the CDR3 is TGTGCCAGCAGTTTAGTCTCGCCTAGCGGGATGTTCTTC. This codes for CASSLVSPSGMFF.

The chain is built from TRBV9 and TRBJ1-3, with 9 bases identical to TRBD1. The CDR3 covers 17 residues. CDR1 SGDLS and CDR2 YYNGEE come from the germline V gene. Trimming removed 3 bases from V and 0 bases from J; junction bases left unmatched: 7. Here the CDR3 DNA reads TGTGCCAGCAGCGCCAGACAGGGGGTGACCTCTGGAAACACCATATATTTT. This sequence encodes CASSARQGVTSGNTIYF. Drawing the rest from reference TRBV9 and TRBJ1-3, the complete variable domain is DSGVTQTPKHLITATGQRVTLRCSPRSGDLSVYWYQQSLDQGLQFLIQYYNGEERAKGNILERFSAQQFPDLHSELNLSSLELGDSALYFCASSARQGVTSGNTIYFGEGSWLTVV.

The chain links TRBV7-6 to TRBJ2-7; 10 nucleotides line up with TRBD1. The CDR3 is 16 amino acids. J gave up 5 bases and V 3 bases, and 10 bases lay outside the gene matches. Per the germline V gene, CDR1 is SGHVS and CDR2 is FNYEAQ. The CDR3 DNA sequence: TGTGCCAGCAGCTTCCTACCGGGACAGGGGAACAACGAGCAGTACTTC. Translating it yields CASSFLPGQGNNEQYF.

The chain carries TRBV27 and TRBJ1-2; 7 bases map to TRBD1. Per germline, CDR1 MNHEY and CDR2 SMNVEV (reference sequence). The CDR3 is 15 residues long. J was trimmed by 4 bases and V by 4 bases; bases with no gene match: 9. The CDR3 sequence is CASSSTGVLGYGYTF. The CDR3 DNA is TGTGCCAGCAGTTCAACAGGGGTTCTCGGCTATGGCTACACCTTC.

This CDR3 reads CASSHLGTGGDYEQYF. DNA of the CDR3: TGTGCCAGCAGCCACCTTGGGACAGGGGGGGACTACGAGCAGTACTTC. The chain combines TRBV7-9 with TRBJ2-7; 11 bases map to TRBD1. CDR3 length: 16 amino acids. Germline loops: CDR1 SEHNR, CDR2 FQNEAQ (reference sequence). V lost 5 bases, J lost 3 bases, and 9 bases stayed unmatched.

The gene calls are TRBV28 and TRBJ2-7; 9 nucleotides agree with TRBD1. The CDR3 runs to 15 residues. Germline trimming cut 3 bases from V and 3 bases from J; bases unmatched to any gene: 6. From germline, CDR1 is MDHEN and CDR2 SYDVKM. The DNA for the CDR3 is TGTGCCAGCAGTTTGTGGGGGGACAGGGACTACGAGCAGTACTTC. Its protein is CASSLWGDRDYEQYF.

This chain links TRBV6-5 with TRBJ2-1; D is uncertain. This CDR3 has 12 residues. The V gene lost 7 bases and the J gene lost 5 bases, with 9 bases spanning the gap. Per germline, CDR1 MNHEY and CDR2 SVGAGI. DNA for the CDR3: TGTGCCAGCAATATAGTAGACAATGAGCAGTTCTTC. Translating gives CASNIVDNEQFF.

The genes are TRBV7-3 and TRBJ2-2, with 7 nucleotides matching TRBD2. Germline V gene lookup returns CDR1 SGHTA and CDR2 FQGTGA. This CDR3 is built from 15 residues. Trimming removed 2 bases from V and 7 bases from J; junction bases left unmatched: 7. The CDR3: CASSLGQGGGGELFF. In nucleotides, the CDR3 is TGTGCCAGCAGCTTAGGCCAGGGCGGGGGCGGGGAGCTGTTTTTT.

The V and J genes are TRBV9 and TRBJ2-7, with D possibly TRBD2 on 5 matching bases. This CDR3 is built from 13 residues. The V end lost 5 bases, the J end lost 7 bases, and 16 bases lay between the germline ends. The germline V gene encodes CDR1 SGDLS and CDR2 YYNGEE. The CDR3 DNA sequence: TGTGCCAGCAGTCCCATCTCTTCGGGAGAGCAGTACTTC. Protein sequence: CASSPISSGEQYF.

The V call is TRBV7-2, the J call TRBJ2-7; possible D gene TRBD2, 5 bases. The CDR3 totals 14 residues. V lost 6 bases to trimming and J lost 4 bases, with 16 bases between them. The V gene's germline CDR1 is SGHTA and CDR2 FQGNSA. The CDR3 reads CASRWERFSYEQYF. In DNA form, the CDR3 reads TGTGCCAGCAGGTGGGAGCGCTTCAGTTACGAGCAGTACTTC.

Concerning this clone: One end of the junction varies from germline; a read error may be responsible. The chain employs TRBV6-5 and TRBJ2-7; D unresolved. The germline CDR1 and CDR2 sequences are MNHEY and SVGAGI. The CDR3 has 14 amino acids. The CDR3 nucleotides are TGTGCCAGTACAGAGTCCTCTACGACTTACGAGCAGCACTTC. Its protein product is CASTESSTTYEQHF.

The chain links TRBV6-5 to TRBJ2-1; TRBD1 agrees at 11 bases. Trimming at V came to 7 bases and at J to 8 bases, leaving 4 bases not matched to a gene. Germline CDR1 MNHEY, CDR2 SVGAGI. This CDR3 spans 13 amino acids. The CDR3 loop reads CASTPGQGDEQFF. The CDR3 region has the DNA TGTGCCAGCACTCCGGGACAGGGGGATGAGCAGTTCTTC.

This chain joins TRBV2 and TRBJ1-1, with no clear D. Germline CDR1 SNHLY, CDR2 FYNNEI. V was cut by 1 base and J by 13 bases, with 25 bases left in between. The CDR3 totals 16 residues. CDR3 in DNA: TGTGCCAGCAGTGAAGGGGCTCGGTCAGGACCGCGTCTTGGTTTCTTT. It codes for CASSEGARSGPRLGFF.

V usage is TRBV6-4 and J usage is TRBJ2-1, with 10 bases fitting TRBD2. Germline loops: CDR1 MRHNA, CDR2 SNTAGT. The CDR3 runs to 17 residues. The J segment lost 4 bases and the V segment lost 2 bases, leaving 8 bases of the junction unmatched. CDR3 amino acids: CASSDTVAGGKYNEQFF. The CDR3 DNA reads as TGTGCCAGCAGTGACACAGTAGCGGGAGGAAAGTACAATGAGCAGTTCTTC.